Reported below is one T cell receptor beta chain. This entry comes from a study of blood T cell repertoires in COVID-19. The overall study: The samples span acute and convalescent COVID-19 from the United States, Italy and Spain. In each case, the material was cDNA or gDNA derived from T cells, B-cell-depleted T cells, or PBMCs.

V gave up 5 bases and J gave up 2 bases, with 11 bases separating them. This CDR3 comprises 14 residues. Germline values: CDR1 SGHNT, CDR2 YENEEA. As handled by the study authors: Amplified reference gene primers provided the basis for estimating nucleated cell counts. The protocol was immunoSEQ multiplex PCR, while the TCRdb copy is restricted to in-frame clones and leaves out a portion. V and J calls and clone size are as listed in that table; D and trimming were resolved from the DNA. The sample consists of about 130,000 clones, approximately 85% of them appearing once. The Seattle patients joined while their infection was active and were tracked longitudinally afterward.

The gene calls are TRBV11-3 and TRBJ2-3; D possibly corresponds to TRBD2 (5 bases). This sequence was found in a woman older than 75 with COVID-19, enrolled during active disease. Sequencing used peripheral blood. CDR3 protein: CASSPTADTDTQYF. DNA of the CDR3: TGTGCCAGCAGCCCCACAGCGGACACAGATACGCAGTATTTT.